This TCR beta chain was recovered during a study of control samples from healthy donors and cancer patients (dated by TCRdb to the early 2020s). Sequences KGHSH (CDR1) and LQKENI (CDR2) are obtained from the germline V gene. Its CDR3 holds 14 amino acids, cysteine through phenylalanine. Just the 42-base CDR3 DNA is kept, in frame starting at base 1. The germline ends are 9 bases apart after V is trimmed by 3 bases and J by 1 base. Points on this clone: It lacks a known antigen. The input lacks base qualities; no much larger clone sits a single base away. Within the sample, other DNA sequences also encode this same CDR3.

Libraries were constructed by the immunoSEQ multiplex PCR assay. Drawn from immuneACCESS, this table holds only the in-frame rearrangements with V and J called that TCRdb kept. Clones are partly lost; checked studies trace under half to an unresolved V gene and leave the rest unexplained. The sample profile shows about 160,000 clones; approximately 94% of them were found once. More than 8% of the sample is held by the ten biggest clonotypes. This TCR came from a woman in her forties in good health. Sequencing input: blood. The rearranged segments are TRBV18 and TRBJ1-1, with TRBD1 tentatively as D gene (5 bases match). CDR3 sequence: CASSPGQRNTEAFF. The DNA sequence reads TGTGCCAGCTCACCGGGGCAGAGGAACACTGAAGCTTTCTTT.